This TCR beta chain was found in a study of shared clonotypes between healthy human individuals. Cells designated naive CD8 were CD45RO-negative and were positively selected for CCR7, with terminally differentiated effector memory CD45RA+ cells excluded. Every donor, a Caucasian adult, lived in Nashville, Tennessee. This clone came up once. The antigen is undetermined. Study-level points and caveats: Read depth was anticipated to influence clonotype sharing among donors. Clonotypes which were not shared had lower generation probabilities than clonotypes that all four donors shared.

This CDR3 comprises 18 residues. V was trimmed by 6 bases and J by 0 bases, leaving 21 bases between them. Germline CDR1 and CDR2: MDHEN and SYDVKM. Libraries were prepared by immunoSEQ multiplex PCR; TCRdb keeps only in-frame clonotypes and omits some of them. The sample lists about 2,200,000 clones, roughly 91% occurring once. This sequence originates from a young man in good health. Some clones in this sample may be carry-over from other donors' samples. The rearrangement joins TRBV28 to TRBJ2-1; TRBD2 might be the D (6 bases). The sequenced sample consisted of naive CD8+ T cells from PBMCs. The CDR3 DNA reads as TGTGCCAGCAGCCCAAAGTTGGGGACTTATAGCTCCTACAATGAGCAGTTCTTC. This encodes CASSPKLGTYSSYNEQFF.